Following are 28 T cell receptor beta chains from one sample sequenced in a study of blood T cell repertoires in COVID-19 (TCRdb year 2020). The library was built by means of the immunoSEQ multiplex PCR assay. Not all clones reach the TCRdb copy of this immuneACCESS table, which keeps in-frame sequences only. Checked studies attribute under half of the gap to unresolved V genes and leave the rest unexplained. In all, the sample holds over 200,000 clones, and about 87% of those were seen once. The top ten clonotypes cover roughly 3.9% of the sample. The sample consisted of peripheral blood. These receptors all come from a man in his sixties who had recovered from COVID-19.

V and J are TRBV30 and TRBJ2-2; the D gene is possibly TRBD1 (6 bases). Per the germline V gene, CDR1 is GTSNPN and CDR2 is SVGIG (reference sequence). This CDR3 has 15 residues. Trimming stripped 3 bases from V and 3 bases from J, with 14 bases between. The CDR3 loop is CAWRGAGRDTGELFF. The CDR3 nucleotides are TGTGCCTGGAGGGGGGCAGGGCGGGACACCGGGGAGCTGTTTTTT.

The rearrangement uses TRBV9 and TRBJ2-2, with unresolved D. The ends were cut back, 4 bases at V and 2 bases at J, with 3 bases in the middle. The germline V gene has CDR1 SGDLS and CDR2 YYNGEE. The CDR3 consists of 12 residues. In DNA, the CDR3 is TGTGCCAGCAGCCTCAACACCGGGGAGCTGTTTTTT. Protein product: CASSLNTGELFF.

V and J are TRBV5-4 and TRBJ1-1; TRBD1 matches at 11 bases. The CDR3 has 16 residues. J lost 5 bases, V lost 1 base, and 7 bases had no gene match. CDR1 and CDR2 (germline): SGHNT, YYREEE (reference sequence). The CDR3 is CASSLIPGQGGTEAFF. For the CDR3, the DNA is TGTGCCAGCAGCTTGATTCCGGGACAGGGGGGTACTGAAGCTTTCTTT. Using reference TRBV5-4 and TRBJ1-1 for the parts outside the CDR3, the full variable domain is ETGVTQSPTHLIKTRGQQVTLRCSSQSGHNTVSWYQQALGQGPQFIFQYYREEENGRGNFPPRFSGLQFPNYSSELNVNALELDDSALYLCASSLIPGQGGTEAFFGQGTRLTVV.

The chain couples TRBV4-2 to TRBJ1-2, with D perhaps TRBD1 (5 bases). CDR3 length: 15 amino acids. Germline V gene lookup returns CDR1 LGHNA and CDR2 YNFKEQ. Trimming pared 1 base from V and 5 bases from J, leaving 14 bases between. The chain's CDR3 is CASSQAPVGTYGYTF. The CDR3 DNA reads TGTGCCAGCAGCCAAGCCCCAGTGGGGACTTATGGCTACACCTTC.

The chain recombines TRBV5-1 with TRBJ1-1; tentative D call: TRBD1 (6 bases). CDR1 is SGHRS, CDR2 YFSETQ, per germline. V lost 3 bases, J lost 11 bases, and 20 bases lay in between. The CDR3 loop spans 14 amino acids. The CDR3 loop reads CASSSTQGPSPAFF. Here the CDR3 DNA reads TGCGCCAGCAGCTCCACACAGGGACCGTCTCCGGCTTTCTTT.

The gene calls are TRBV11-1 and TRBJ1-4; no definite D call. Trimming cost V 1 base and J 0 bases, with 6 bases left between them. CDR1 SGHAT and CDR2 FQDESV come from the germline V gene (reference sequence). CDR3 length: 15 amino acids. The CDR3 sequence is CASSLERATNEKLFF. The CDR3 DNA follows: TGTGCCAGCAGCTTAGAACGCGCAACTAATGAAAAACTGTTTTTT.

This rearrangement joins TRBV4-1 to TRBJ2-7; 8 bases map to TRBD1. Germline V CDR1 and CDR2: MGHRA, YSYEKL. Trimming cost V 0 bases and J 5 bases; bases outside gene matches: 6. This CDR3 is built from 15 residues. DNA of the CDR3: TGCGCCAGCAGCCAAGAAGGCAGGGGGCTCAACGAGCAGTACTTC. Amino acid sequence: CASSQEGRGLNEQYF.

This chain connects TRBV18 to TRBJ2-3; a weak D match, TRBD2 (7 bases). The length of the CDR3 is 18 residues. Germline values: CDR1 KGHSH, CDR2 LQKENI. V was pared by 1 base and J by 0 bases, with 17 bases between. The chain's CDR3 is CASSPQGLAGASTDTQYF. Written as DNA, the CDR3 is TGTGCCAGCTCACCACAGGGCCTCGCGGGGGCCAGCACAGATACGCAGTATTTT.

The chain employs TRBV7-9 and TRBJ1-2; 10 bases fit TRBD1. This CDR3 contains 14 residues. V was pared by 4 bases and J by 2 bases, with 1 base of the junction left unmatched. CDR1 SEHNR and CDR2 FQNEAQ come from the germline V gene (reference sequence). CDR3 in amino acids: CASSWGQGNYGYTF. The CDR3 coding sequence is TGTGCCAGCAGCTGGGGACAGGGGAACTATGGCTACACCTTC.

This clone showed up just a few times. Other DNA sequences of this sample code for an identical CDR3. V gene TRBV6-5 combines with J gene TRBJ1-1; D may be TRBD1 (6 bases). The CDR3 covers 13 residues. V lost 6 bases and J lost 1, with 9 bases in between. In germline, CDR1 is MNHEY, CDR2 SVGAGI. As DNA, the CDR3 is TGTGCCAGCAGCCTACAGGGGAACACTGAAGCTTTCTTT. Translation gives CASSLQGNTEAFF.

A few counts support this clone. Here the CDR3 DNA reads TGTGCCAGCAGCTCCACAGGGGGGGAGCTGTTTTTT. Protein: CASSSTGGELFF. The J gene is TRBJ2-2, the V gene TRBV7-3; D is perhaps TRBD1 (6 bases). V was pared by 4 bases and J by 8 bases, with 8 bases between. The CDR3 is 12 residues long. The germline V gene has CDR1 SGHTA and CDR2 FQGTGA.

Notes on this clone: An end of the junction does not agree with germline; a read error may underlie this. The chain employs TRBV7-3 and TRBJ2-2; 7 positions match TRBD1. CDR1 and CDR2 from the germline V gene are SGHTA and FQGTGA. The CDR3 is 16 amino acids. CDR3 sequence: CASSLTGTVNTGELFF. CDR3 nucleotide sequence: TGTGCCAGCAGCCTAACCGGGACAGTTAACACCGGGGAGCTGTTTTTT.

The rearrangement uses TRBV29-1 and TRBJ2-3; D gene uncertain. Trimming left V 7 bases short and J 2 bases short, with 16 bases between. The CDR3 loop spans 14 amino acids. Germline V lookup: CDR1 SQVTM, CDR2 ANQGSEA. CDR3 nucleotides: TGCAGCGCCACCCAACACAAAAACACAGATACGCAGTATTTT. Translated: CSATQHKNTDTQYF.

This rearrangement joins TRBV5-6 to TRBJ2-4; no clear D. V shed 1 base and J shed 2 bases, with 7 bases lying between them. Germline CDR1 reads SGHDT; CDR2 reads YYEEEE. This CDR3 region has 14 residues. Here the CDR3 reads CASSLPDSKNIQYF. CDR3 in DNA: TGTGCCAGCAGCTTGCCAGACTCCAAAAACATTCAGTACTTC.

The chain recombines TRBV5-8 with TRBJ2-3; tentatively, D is TRBD2 (6 bases). Looked up from germline, CDR1 is SGHTS and CDR2 is YDEGEE. The CDR3 loop spans 15 amino acids. V lost 2 bases and J lost 2, with 12 bases in between. The CDR3 DNA sequence: TGTGCCAGCAGCTTAAGGCGGGGCACCACAGATACGCAGTATTTT. Protein sequence: CASSLRRGTTDTQYF.

The chain joins TRBV6-6 to TRBJ2-2, with 7 bases that match TRBD1. V shed 6 bases, J shed 3 bases, and the junction held 19 bases outside the gene matches. This CDR3 is built from 19 residues. Germline-derived CDR1 and CDR2 are MNHNY and SVGAGI (reference sequence). This CDR3 is CASSLRQGSQTAHTGELFF. CDR3 nucleotides: TGTGCCAGCAGCTTAAGACAGGGATCTCAGACAGCGCACACCGGGGAGCTGTTTTTT.

This clone has just one count. The rearrangement links TRBV9 to TRBJ2-2, with 7 bases matching TRBD1. J was trimmed by 5 bases and V by 3 bases; bases with no gene match: 10. The CDR3 sequence is 16 residues long. Germline V gene lookup returns CDR1 SGDLS and CDR2 YYNGEE. In nucleotides, the CDR3 is TGTGCCAGCAGCGCATCCGGGACAGCCCGTACCGGGGAGCTGTTTTTT. Protein: CASSASGTARTGELFF. Variable domain in full (rest from reference TRBV9 and TRBJ2-2): DSGVTQTPKHLITATGQRVTLRCSPRSGDLSVYWYQQSLDQGLQFLIQYYNGEERAKGNILERFSAQQFPDLHSELNLSSLELGDSALYFCASSASGTARTGELFFGEGSRLTVL.

The V gene is TRBV10-3, the J gene TRBJ2-7; weak D call: TRBD2 (5 bases). Trimming cost V 4 bases and J 7 bases, with 8 bases left between them. The CDR3 runs to 11 residues. Germline loops: CDR1 ENHRY, CDR2 SYGVKD. In DNA, the CDR3 is TGTGCCATCAGTGGAGGGCGAGAGCAGTACTTC. This gives the protein CAISGGREQYF.

This rearrangement joins TRBV6-5 to TRBJ2-7; TRBD1 is a possible D gene (6 bases). The CDR3 contains 14 residues. Germline V gene data show CDR1 as MNHEY and CDR2 as SVGAGI. Trimming left V 9 bases short and J 2 bases short, with 17 bases between. The CDR3 coding sequence is TGTGCCAGTCGATGGACAGTAGACACCTACGAGCAGTACTTC. The encoded protein is CASRWTVDTYEQYF.

The V and J genes are TRBV19 and TRBJ2-2; the match to TRBD1 covers 10 bases. The CDR3 has 17 amino acids. Germline loops: CDR1 LNHDA, CDR2 SQIVND (reference sequence). V was pared by 3 bases and J by 8 bases, with 12 bases of the junction left unmatched. CDR3 DNA sequence: TGTGCCAGTAGTATTTTTCTGGGGACAGGGGTTAAAGGGGAGCTGTTTTTT. Translation: CASSIFLGTGVKGELFF.

The rearrangement links TRBV30 to TRBJ1-3; D is perhaps TRBD1 (6 bases). The ends were cut back, 4 bases at V and 3 bases at J, with 7 bases in the middle. The germline CDR1 and CDR2 sequences are GTSNPN and SVGIG (reference sequence). The CDR3 covers 12 residues. The CDR3 loop reads CAWKGVGNTIYF. The CDR3 bases are TGTGCCTGGAAGGGGGTTGGAAACACCATATATTTT.

The V call is TRBV7-6, the J call TRBJ2-3, with D unresolved. The CDR3 sequence is 14 residues long. CDR1 SGHVS and CDR2 FNYEAQ come from the germline V gene. Trimming pared 5 bases from V and 6 bases from J, leaving 15 bases between. Here the CDR3 reads CASSVRPGSDTQYF. CDR3 coding DNA: TGTGCCAGCAGCGTCCGACCCGGGTCGGATACGCAGTATTTT.

This clone was seen just once. The chain joins TRBV18 to TRBJ2-5; 7 bases match TRBD1. The CDR3 extends over 14 amino acids. The V and J ends lost 2 bases and 4 bases, in that order; junction bases with no gene match: 4. The germline V gene has CDR1 KGHSH and CDR2 LQKENI. The CDR3 here is CASSPSRGRETQYF. The DNA of the CDR3 is TGTGCCAGCTCACCATCGAGGGGGCGAGAGACCCAGTACTTC.

This chain links TRBV11-2 with TRBJ2-5, with D maybe TRBD2 (6 bases). This CDR3 spans 15 amino acids. The ends were cut back, 5 bases at V and 4 bases at J, with 17 bases in the middle. Germline V CDR1 and CDR2: SGHAT, FQNNGV. CDR3 nucleotides: TGTGCCAGCAGCCAGGAGTCGGGGGACCGAGAGACCCAGTACTTC. Translating it yields CASSQESGDRETQYF.

This clone was recorded at least ten times. This sequence joins TRBV19 and TRBJ1-2; D is perhaps TRBD1 (6 bases). The V end was cut by 10 bases, the J end by 5 bases, with 14 bases between. The CDR3 spans 12 residues. Germline V gene lookup returns CDR1 LNHDA and CDR2 SQIVND (reference sequence). The CDR3 DNA sequence: TGTGCCACCCACAGGGTGGGTTATGGCTACACCTTC. Its translation is CATHRVGYGYTF.

V gene TRBV5-6 combines with J gene TRBJ1-4; 8 bases agree with TRBD1. The CDR3 is made up of 16 amino acids. J gave up 0 bases and V 3 bases, and 4 bases lay outside the gene matches. The germline V gene has CDR1 SGHDT and CDR2 YYEEEE. The CDR3 reads CASSSRQGPTNEKLFF. The DNA of the CDR3 is TGTGCCAGCAGCTCCAGACAGGGGCCAACTAATGAAAAACTGTTTTTT.

The gene calls are TRBV18 and TRBJ1-2, with a tentative D call TRBD1 (6 bases). Germline V gene data show CDR1 as KGHSH and CDR2 as LQKENI. The CDR3 is 13 amino acids. The germline V and J ends were trimmed by 1 base and 3 bases, with 6 bases remaining between them. This CDR3 is CASSPRTDYGYTF. DNA for the CDR3: TGTGCCAGCTCACCACGGACAGACTATGGCTACACCTTC.

The chain employs TRBV6-5 and TRBJ2-7; 7 bases align to TRBD1. The CDR3 is made up of 14 amino acids. After removal of 7 bases from V and 3 bases from J, the junction contained 9 bases not matched to a gene. Germline values: CDR1 MNHEY, CDR2 SVGAGI. The CDR3 DNA reads TGTGCCAGCACCACGACAGGGAATCTCTACGAGCAGTACTTC. Its translation is CASTTTGNLYEQYF.